A selection of T cell receptor beta chains follows, all from one sample in a study of OX40 agonist ivuxolimab in advanced cancers. This table comes from immunoSEQ multiplex PCR, and its TCRdb copy is limited to in-frame clones, with some not included. The sample includes approximately 56,000 clones, approximately 75% seen only once; the top ten take 0.6% to 0.8%. Sample: CD4+ or CD8+ T cells sorted from blood, taken in a trial of the OX40 agonist ivuxolimab. Source of these receptors: an adult with an advanced solid tumor such as melanoma, head and neck, liver or kidney cancer. The CDR3 runs from the conserved cysteine through the conserved F or W. A D gene is named only where the DNA matches it firmly. Not all rows give a size; the values are once, few, many and, for expanded clones, a class.

TRBD1	TRBV5-1	few	TRBJ2-5	CASSLAGDRGTETQYF	TGCGCCAGCAGCTTGGCCGGGGACAGGGGGACGGAGACCCAGTACTTC
TRBD1	TRBV27	NA	TRBJ2-5	CASSIRDRVGGETQYF	TGTGCCAGCAGTATCCGGGACAGGGTGGGGGGAGAGACCCAGTACTTC
TRBD1	TRBV15	once	TRBJ1-5	CATSRGDRGFNQPQHF	TGTGCCACCAGCAGAGGGGACAGGGGCTTCAATCAGCCCCAGCATTTT
NA	TRBV5-4	NA	TRBJ1-2	CASSLGLNLDYGYTF	TGTGCCAGCAGCTTGGGCCTCAATTTGGACTATGGCTACACCTTC
NA	TRBV29-1	once	TRBJ1-1	CSVVMSAVEAFF	TGCAGCGTTGTAATGTCGGCGGTGGAAGCTTTCTTT
TRBD1	TRBV5-1	NA	TRBJ1-2	CASSLGQGDGYTF	TGCGCCAGCAGCTTGGGTCAGGGGGATGGCTACACCTTC
NA	TRBV19	NA	TRBJ2-2	CASSTSSPTGELFF	TGTGCCAGTAGTACTAGCTCTCCCACCGGGGAGCTGTTTTTT
NA	TRBV5-1	NA	TRBJ2-5	CASSSGVGGGRQETQYF	TGCGCCAGCAGCAGTGGAGTCGGGGGAGGACGTCAAGAGACCCAGTACTTC
TRBD1	TRBV18	NA	TRBJ1-6	CASSQDQGVRSPLHF	TGTGCCAGCTCACAAGACCAGGGGGTAAGGTCACCCCTCCACTTT
NA	TRBV7-9	few	TRBJ1-4	CASSLTSVTNEKLFF	TGTGCCAGCAGCTTAACTTCGGTTACTAATGAAAAACTGTTTTTT
NA	TRBV5-8	NA	TRBJ2-5	CASSVAETQYF	TGTGCCAGCAGTGTGGCAGAGACCCAGTACTTC
NA	TRBV7-9	NA	TRBJ2-3	CASSFLGQGTDTQYF	TGTGCCAGCAGCTTCCTTGGGCAGGGCACAGATACGCAGTATTTT
NA	TRBV10-3	NA	TRBJ1-4	CAISERGPGEKLFF	TGTGCCATCAGTGAGAGAGGTCCTGGAGAAAAACTGTTTTTT
NA	TRBV9	NA	TRBJ2-3	CASSASGGTDTQYF	TGTGCCAGCAGCGCCTCAGGGGGCACAGATACGCAGTATTTT
NA	TRBV7-2	NA	TRBJ2-5	CASSLSPSEVGTQYF	TGTGCCAGCAGCTTATCGCCTAGCGAGGTCGGGACCCAGTACTTC
TRBD2	TRBV5-4	NA	TRBJ2-1	CASSLSGTSHNEQFF	TGTGCCAGCAGCTTGAGCGGGACTAGCCACAATGAGCAGTTCTTC
TRBD1	TRBV19	NA	TRBJ1-4	CASSDRGLYEKLFF	TGTGCCAGTAGTGACAGGGGGCTATATGAAAAACTGTTTTTT
NA	TRBV5-4	NA	TRBJ1-2	CASSPHSGGSPNYGYTF	TGTGCCAGCAGTCCACACAGCGGGGGAAGCCCTAACTATGGCTACACCTTC
TRBD1	TRBV19	few	TRBJ1-5	CASSIGTGNNQPQHF	TGTGCCAGTAGTATAGGGACAGGGAATAATCAGCCCCAGCATTTT
NA	TRBV27	NA	TRBJ1-6	CASSWLGSSYNSPLHF	TGTGCCAGCAGTTGGTTGGGAAGCTCCTATAATTCACCCCTCCACTTT
TRBD1	TRBV19	NA	TRBJ2-7	CASSIEDRGYEQYF	TGTGCCAGTAGTATCGAGGACAGGGGCTACGAGCAGTACTTC
NA	TRBV6-5	NA	TRBJ1-6	CASSYSTNGGNSPLHF	TGTGCCAGCAGTTACTCGACGAACGGGGGCAATTCACCCCTCCACTTT
NA	TRBV2	NA	TRBJ1-2	CASSERNYGYTF	TGTGCCAGCAGTGAAAGGAACTATGGCTACACCTTC
NA	TRBV21-1	NA	TRBJ2-1	CAGRTSGGSNEQFF	TGTGCCGGCCGGACTAGCGGGGGTTCCAATGAGCAGTTCTTC
TRBD2	TRBV10-3	NA	TRBJ2-7	CAINPAGGSKQYF	TGTGCCATCAATCCAGCGGGGGGGTCCAAGCAGTACTTC
NA	TRBV18	NA	TRBJ1-6	CASSPRADASSYNSPLHF	TGTGCCAGCTCACCCCGGGCGGATGCGAGCTCCTATAATTCACCCCTCCACTTT
NA	TRBV15	once	TRBJ1-2	CATSRDKGGRSGYTF	TGTGCCACCAGCAGAGATAAGGGAGGGAGGAGTGGCTACACCTTC
NA	TRBV7-3	NA	TRBJ1-1	CASSPYRIEAFF	TGTGCCAGCAGCCCCTACCGAATTGAAGCTTTCTTT
NA	TRBV19	NA	TRBJ2-2	CASSLGAGELFF	TGTGCCAGTAGTCTGGGGGCCGGGGAGCTGTTTTTT
NA	TRBV5-1	medium-sized	TRBJ1-1	CASSFSGSGADEAFF	TGCGCCAGCAGCTTCTCGGGTTCGGGGGCTGATGAAGCTTTCTTT
TRBD2	TRBV28	NA	TRBJ2-1	CASIPTWAGVIHEQFF	TGTGCCAGCATCCCTACGTGGGCGGGGGTAATACATGAGCAGTTCTTC
TRBD1	TRBV7-3	NA	TRBJ2-1	CASSPQTGRNEQFF	TGTGCCAGCAGCCCTCAGACAGGGCGCAATGAGCAGTTCTTC
NA	TRBV7-2	NA	TRBJ2-1	CASSPGGRGKNEQFF	TGTGCCAGCAGCCCTGGGGGACGAGGGAAGAATGAGCAGTTCTTC
NA	TRBV2	NA	TRBJ1-6	CASWGRQNSPLHF	TGTGCCAGCTGGGGACGGCAAAATTCACCCCTCCACTTT
NA	TRBV19	once	TRBJ1-3	CASSRGGGSGNTIYF	TGTGCCAGTAGTAGGGGCGGAGGCTCTGGAAACACCATATATTTT
TRBD2	TRBV10-1	NA	TRBJ2-7	CASSESGGEVYEQYF	TGCGCCAGCAGTGAGTCCGGGGGGGAAGTTTACGAGCAGTACTTC
TRBD2	TRBV5-4	NA	TRBJ2-2	CASSSGLAGGPGGELFF	TGTGCCAGCAGCTCGGGACTAGCGGGGGGGCCAGGCGGGGAGCTGTTTTTT
TRBD2	TRBV19	NA	TRBJ2-2	CASSIAGGSSTGELFF	TGTGCCAGTAGTATTGCGGGGGGCAGTAGCACCGGGGAGCTGTTTTTT
TRBD1	TRBV19	NA	TRBJ2-7	CASSTQVQLGTVGSYEQYF	TGTGCCAGTAGTACCCAAGTACAACTCGGGACAGTTGGCTCCTACGAGCAGTACTTC
TRBD1	TRBV2	NA	TRBJ1-2	CAGSRDRGYGYTF	TGTGCCGGATCCCGAGACAGGGGCTATGGCTACACCTTC
TRBD1	TRBV19	NA	TRBJ2-1	CASSIRQGGNEQFF	TGTGCCAGTAGTATCAGACAGGGTGGCAATGAGCAGTTCTTC
TRBD1	TRBV28	NA	TRBJ2-7	CASSSLPLPGQGYEQYF	TGTGCCAGCAGTTCCCTCCCCCTTCCGGGACAGGGGTACGAGCAGTACTTC
NA	TRBV5-1	once	TRBJ1-2	CASSPPGTNGYTF	TGCGCCAGCAGCCCCCCCGGGACAAATGGCTACACCTTC
NA	TRBV6-5	NA	TRBJ1-3	CASSYFGTTGNTIYF	TGTGCCAGCAGTTACTTTGGGACAACGGGAAACACCATATATTTT
NA	TRBV5-1	NA	TRBJ2-3	CASSLQGVQEADTQYF	TGCGCCAGCAGCTTGCAGGGAGTTCAAGAGGCAGATACGCAGTATTTT
TRBD1	TRBV25-1	NA	TRBJ1-5	CASTGTGGNQPQHF	TGTGCCAGCACAGGGACAGGGGGCAATCAGCCCCAGCATTTT
TRBD1	TRBV5-5	NA	TRBJ1-4	CASSPWDRGPQGEKLFF	TGTGCCAGCAGCCCTTGGGACAGGGGGCCTCAAGGTGAAAAACTGTTTTTT
NA	TRBV5-5	once	TRBJ2-5	CASSTTLRGYETQYF	TGTGCCAGCAGCACTACTTTACGGGGGTATGAGACCCAGTACTTC
NA	TRBV20-1	NA	TRBJ2-5	CSAPVQLTQYF	TGCAGTGCCCCGGTCCAATTGACCCAGTACTTC
NA	TRBV29-1	NA	TRBJ1-1	CSVEGRTTKGTEAFF	TGCAGCGTTGAGGGCAGGACAACTAAGGGAACTGAAGCTTTCTTT
NA	TRBV7-2	NA	TRBJ1-2	CASSLDRVGGYTF	TGTGCCAGCAGCTTAGACAGGGTGGGTGGCTACACCTTC
NA	TRBV6-5	NA	TRBJ2-1	CASSRSGGTYNEQFF	TGTGCCAGCAGTCGGTCGGGTGGCACCTACAATGAGCAGTTCTTC
TRBD1	TRBV2	NA	TRBJ1-2	CASSGTGEYGYTF	TGTGCCAGCAGTGGTACAGGGGAGTATGGCTACACCTTC
NA	TRBV7-8	few	TRBJ1-2	CASSSAGGYTF	TGTGCCAGCAGCTCGGCGGGGGGCTACACCTTC
NA	TRBV6-1	NA	TRBJ2-2	CASSGTRDTGELFF	TGTGCCAGCAGTGGTACACGAGACACCGGGGAGCTGTTTTTT
NA	TRBV5-8	NA	TRBJ1-6	CASSALIRVRDSPLHF	TGTGCCAGCAGCGCATTAATCAGGGTTCGCGATTCACCCCTCCACTTT